This T cell receptor beta chain was sequenced in a study of cytomegalovirus exposure and HLA in healthy donors. Study-wide results and limits: For TCR beta chains, V- and J-gene trimming was later linked to a missense DCLRE1C variant. Previous analysis showed most TCR beta V segments were productive about 87% or about 30% of the time.

The table lists this clone with a few counts. Antigen unknown. Looked up from germline, CDR1 is MGHRA and CDR2 is YSYEKL. The V gene lost 4 bases and the J gene lost 7 bases, with 17 bases spanning the gap. The CDR3 runs to 16 residues. 13 Jbeta primers and 60 Vbeta primers were used for the PCR. The data were produced by immunoSEQ multiplex PCR, yet TCRdb's version contains in-frame clones alone and is incomplete. The table lists around 140,000 clones, more than 75% of them singletons. This receptor was identified in a woman in her 30s in good health and CMV-seronegative. Material: PBMCs. The chain has TRBV4-1 and TRBJ1-6; D may be TRBD1 (5 bases). The DNA of the CDR3 is TGCGCCAGCAGCCGCAGTGGGGGGGTCCTCAATTCACCCCTCCACTTT. Its protein is CASSRSGGVLNSPLHF.